This T cell receptor beta chain was sequenced for a study of T-cell memory formation after mild COVID-19. Study results and limitations: The study found balanced CD4/CD8 in clones contracting day 15 to 85 and a CD4+ lean in later expanders.

Trimming took off 0 bases at V and 5 bases at J, with 8 bases between the two ends. This CDR3 is built from 13 residues. The germline gives CDR1 SGHKS, CDR2 YYEKEE (reference sequence). Researchers used 5'RACE with constant-segment primers to make TCR alpha and TCR beta cDNA libraries that carry sample barcodes and UMIs. TCRdb re-called the 5' RACE reads through MiXCR, storing one row per CDR3 protein. The sample lists approximately 240,000 distinct CDR3 sequences, roughly 17% occurring once. This clonotype was detected many times. The antigen is not known. V gene TRBV5-5 combines with J gene TRBJ1-2; tentative D call: TRBD1 (6 bases). The clonotype originates from a man between 18 and 35 years old who had mild COVID-19 (a few samples of this study predate the infection). Cell type and time point are not known. Input material: PBMCs or a T cell subset sorted from them (not recorded which). The CDR3 nucleotides are TGTGCCAGCAGCTTGGTGGACAGATATGGCTACACCTTC. Translation gives CASSLVDRYGYTF.